A selection of T cell receptor beta chains follows, all from one sample in a study of T cells after posttransplantation cyclophosphamide. Generated by immunoSEQ multiplex PCR, the TCRdb table keeps only in-frame clones and is missing some. Recorded here are 36,000 or so clones, with no singletons, and the ten leading clones hold around 1.2%. The sequencing sample was made of PBMCs. These receptors came from a girl aged 5 to 17 in good health, CMV-negative, and a related stem cell transplant donor. The CDR3 runs from the conserved cysteine through the conserved F or W. A D gene is named only where the DNA matches it firmly. Where a row states a size, it is once, few, many or the class of an expanded clone; other rows omit it.

v_gene,abundance,j_gene,d_gene,CDR3nt,CDR3aa
TRBV10-3,many,TRBJ2-1,TRBD2,TGTGCCATCAGAGGTGCGGGAGGCAACAATGAGCAGTTCTTC,CAIRGAGGNNEQFF
TRBV20-1,-,TRBJ2-5,-,TGCAGTGCACTTCAAGAGACCCAGTACTTC,CSALQETQYF
TRBV6-4,many,TRBJ2-5,TRBD2,TGTGCCAGCAGTCCTACTAGCGGGGGCCAAGAGACCCAGTACTTC,CASSPTSGGQETQYF
TRBV6-5,many,TRBJ1-1,-,TGTGCCAGCAGTTACTCGTACGGGGTCGGAACTGAAGCTTTCTTT,CASSYSYGVGTEAFF
TRBV11-2,many,TRBJ2-3,TRBD1,TGTGCCAGCAGCCTCACCGGGACAGGGGTTTACGATACGCAGTATTTT,CASSLTGTGVYDTQYF
TRBV29-1,few,TRBJ1-2,-,TGCAGCGGGGTGGACAGCTTTCTTGGCTACACCTTC,CSGVDSFLGYTF
TRBV13,-,TRBJ1-3,TRBD1,TGTGCCAGCAGCTTAGATCCAGGGGGTTCTTCTGGAAACACCATATATTTT,CASSLDPGGSSGNTIYF
TRBV30,-,TRBJ2-1,-,TGTGCCTGGAGTGAACTATCCTACAATGAGCAGTTCTTC,CAWSELSYNEQFF
TRBV7-2,many,TRBJ2-1,-,TGTGCCAGCAGCTCCGGGTCCCTCAGGGGCTCCAATGAGCAGTTCTTC,CASSSGSLRGSNEQFF
TRBV7-8,many,TRBJ1-4,-,TGTGCCAGCAGCCACACCAACGCAGGTGAAAAACTGTTTTTT,CASSHTNAGEKLFF
TRBV10-2,many,TRBJ1-2,TRBD1,TGCGCCAGCTCAGAGACAGGGAAGGGGGCCTATGGCTACACCTTC,CASSETGKGAYGYTF
TRBV10-2,-,TRBJ2-3,TRBD2,TGCGCCAGCAGTTCATGGACTAGCGGTAGCACAGATACGCAGTATTTT,CASSSWTSGSTDTQYF
TRBV29-1,-,TRBJ2-2,-,TGCAGCGTTCCCCGGAACACCGGGGAGCTGTTTTTT,CSVPRNTGELFF
TRBV29-1,-,TRBJ1-1,-,TGCAGCGTTGAAGATCCCGGGGGGGCTGGGGAAGCTTTCTTT,CSVEDPGGAGEAFF
TRBV7-2,few,TRBJ2-1,-,TGTGCCAGCAGCTTAGACGCAGGGGAGCAGTTCTTC,CASSLDAGEQFF
TRBV5-1,-,TRBJ2-5,-,TGCGCCAGCAGCTTGGGTGGGCGGGGAATCGCGGAGACCCAGTACTTC,CASSLGGRGIAETQYF
TRBV10-3,many,TRBJ2-3,TRBD2,TGTGCCACCTTACTAGCGGGGGGGAGCACAGATACGCAGTATTTT,CATLLAGGSTDTQYF
TRBV4-3,many,TRBJ1-2,TRBD1,TGCGCCAGCAGCCAAGGGGTCGGACAGGGGAGAGCTAACTATGGCTACACCTTC,CASSQGVGQGRANYGYTF
TRBV7-9,many,TRBJ2-7,-,TGTGCCAGCAGCTTAGCATTAGGCCACGTCGGAGTCTACGAGCAGTACTTC,CASSLALGHVGVYEQYF
TRBV6-4,many,TRBJ2-1,TRBD2,TGTGCCAGCAGTACTAGCGGGGGGCACAATGAGCAGTTCTTC,CASSTSGGHNEQFF
TRBV5-6,many,TRBJ1-1,-,TGTGCCAGCAGCTTGTACGGGGGGAACACTGAAGCTTTCTTT,CASSLYGGNTEAFF
TRBV9,few,TRBJ2-1,TRBD2,TGTGCCAGCAGCGGTGCTGGGACTAGCGGGAGGGCCTCCTACAATGAGCAGTTCTTC,CASSGAGTSGRASYNEQFF
TRBV27,-,TRBJ1-4,TRBD1,TGTGCCAGCAGCCCGGGACAGGGAAAACTGTTTTTT,CASSPGQGKLFF
TRBV19,many,TRBJ2-7,TRBD1,TGTGCCAGTGGATGGGACAGGGGATCCGAGCAGTACTTC,CASGWDRGSEQYF
TRBV27,many,TRBJ1-5,-,TGTGCCAGCAGACCCCAGGGGTCCGGGAATCAGCCCCAGCATTTT,CASRPQGSGNQPQHF
TRBV5-5,many,TRBJ1-6,TRBD1,TGTGCCAGCAGCTTGGGGGGACAGGGGAATTCACCCCTCCACTTT,CASSLGGQGNSPLHF
TRBV6-5,many,TRBJ1-5,TRBD1,TGTGCCAGCAGCCCGGGACAGAGCAATCAGCCCCAGCATTTT,CASSPGQSNQPQHF
TRBV14,many,TRBJ1-4,-,TGTGCCAGCAGCCCCCGGGGAGGCGTCAGTAAGGGAAAACTGTTTTTT,CASSPRGGVSKGKLFF
TRBV6-5,many,TRBJ1-6,-,TGTGCCAGCAGTAGGTTGGACAGTTCACCCCTCCACTTT,CASSRLDSSPLHF
TRBV10-1,many,TRBJ2-1,-,TGCGCCAGCAGAGGTCTAGCCTACAATGAGCAGTTCTTC,CASRGLAYNEQFF
TRBV7-3,many,TRBJ2-3,TRBD2,TGTGCCAGCAGCTTAACCCGTCTAGCGGAAGGCACAGATACGCAGTATTTT,CASSLTRLAEGTDTQYF
TRBV5-4,few,TRBJ2-7,TRBD2,TGTGCCAGCAGCTTGAGCGGGGGCCTCCCCTACGAGCAGTACTTC,CASSLSGGLPYEQYF
TRBV7-9,-,TRBJ2-7,-,TGTGCCAGCAGCTTAGGGACCGCACGGGGGGAGCAGTACTTC,CASSLGTARGEQYF
TRBV7-3,many,TRBJ2-7,TRBD1,TGTGCCAGCAGCCCAACGCCGGGACAGAAGTTCTACGAGCAGTACTTC,CASSPTPGQKFYEQYF
TRBV7-8,-,TRBJ2-5,-,TGTGCCAGCAGCCGAGTTTTAGGGGTCATGGGGACCCAGTACTTC,CASSRVLGVMGTQYF
TRBV7-2,many,TRBJ2-1,TRBD2,TGTGCCAGCAGTACGCGGGGGAATGAGCAGTTCTTC,CASSTRGNEQFF
TRBV28,few,TRBJ2-7,-,TGTGCCAGCAGTTTCCCCAATAGTGACGAGCAGTACTTC,CASSFPNSDEQYF
TRBV5-8,many,TRBJ2-1,-,TGTGCCAGCAGCTTGAGAGGACAGCAACACCCTTATCCATACAATGAGCAGTTCTTC,CASSLRGQQHPYPYNEQFF
TRBV11-2,few,TRBJ2-3,-,TGTGCCAGCAGCTCTCGGGGGTGGGGCACAGATACGCAGTATTTT,CASSSRGWGTDTQYF
TRBV9,few,TRBJ2-7,-,TGTGCCAGCAGCCCTCTAGGGAGCTCCTACGAGCAGTACTTC,CASSPLGSSYEQYF
TRBV7-9,-,TRBJ1-6,-,TGTGCCAGCAGAAACAGGAGCTCCTATAATTCACCCCTCCACTTT,CASRNRSSYNSPLHF
TRBV6-5,few,TRBJ2-5,TRBD1,TGTGCCAGCAGTTACAGGACAGGGGGCGAAGAGACCCAGTACTTC,CASSYRTGGEETQYF
TRBV28,few,TRBJ2-7,TRBD2,TGTGCCAGCAGTTTAGCGGGGGGGATCAACGAGCAGTACTTC,CASSLAGGINEQYF